These T cell receptor beta chains were read from a single sample in a study of cytomegalovirus exposure and HLA in healthy donors. The data were produced by immunoSEQ multiplex PCR, yet TCRdb's version contains in-frame clones alone and is incomplete. The sample lists about 160,000 clones; about 88% were seen once. Input material: PBMCs. The origin of the receptors is a woman aged 18-29 years in good health and CMV-seronegative. Both conserved end residues are part of each CDR3.

J,V,CDR3
TRBJ2-3,TRBV27,CASSQRFLTDTQYF
TRBJ1-3,TRBV7-2,CASSLAPYRGRAGNTIYF
TRBJ2-7,TRBV5-8,CASSLKARGSYEQYF
TRBJ2-1,TRBV18,CASSPRRSSGGPGNEQFF
TRBJ1-2,TRBV5-1,CASSSRGGDSTNYGYTF
TRBJ1-1,TRBV27,CASSLNWVQAEAFF
TRBJ2-1,TRBV27,CASIRKQGTGYNEQFF
TRBJ2-5,TRBV5-3,CARSLPKETQYF
TRBJ1-4,TRBV7-9,CASSSKGQGVVRNEKLFF
TRBJ2-7,TRBV19,CASSIFWQGMSEQYF
TRBJ1-5,TRBV6-5,CASSLRTGNQPQHF
TRBJ1-4,TRBV29-1,CSVVGQGVENEKLFF
TRBJ2-1,TRBV6-6,CASSPTLYNEQFF
TRBJ1-3,TRBV4-1,CASSLVPGSGNTIYF
TRBJ1-3,TRBV7-9,CASSPDREPGNTIYF
TRBJ2-5,TRBV4-2,CASSQQGGLAEETQYF
TRBJ2-1,TRBV28,CASSLGQHPYNEQFF
TRBJ2-7,TRBV10-2,CASTRTSETYEQYF
TRBJ1-1,TRBV2,CASRQNTEAFF
TRBJ2-1,TRBV4-3,CASSRQRSGDEQFF
TRBJ1-2,TRBV7-2,CASSLARDFGYGYTF
TRBJ2-2,TRBV12-5,CASGSHTLAGGPVTGELFF
TRBJ2-3,TRBV10-3,CAISPGQPAGGDTQYF
TRBJ1-1,TRBV9,CASSERGTANTEAFF
TRBJ1-5,TRBV7-2,CASSLATPARDNQPQHF
TRBJ2-7,TRBV2,CASRWGRQSYEQYF
TRBJ2-3,TRBV9,CASSLTSERADTQYF
TRBJ2-3,TRBV4-1,CASSQESPTDTQYF
TRBJ1-3,TRBV7-6,CASSLAIVGVSGNTIYF
TRBJ2-1,TRBV6-1,CASSELAGGHNEQFF
TRBJ1-2,TRBV20-1,CSAPDSMGYTF
TRBJ1-5,TRBV4-3,CASSQDIRGNQPQHF
TRBJ2-7,TRBV5-1,CASRIYGTERYEQYF
TRBJ1-2,TRBV9,CASSSGTVIYGYTF
TRBJ1-3,TRBV5-6,CASSINTGKSSGNTIYF
TRBJ1-1,TRBV19,CASSPAGTEAFF
TRBJ1-2,TRBV2,CASRGGAYGYTF
TRBJ2-1,TRBV5-6,CASSLWTSGGLNEQFF